This TCR beta chain was observed in a study of T cell responses to AZD1222 COVID-19 vaccine. CDR1 and CDR2 (germline): LNHDA, SQIVND (reference sequence). There are 11 residues in the CDR3. Trimming took 8 bases from V and 6 from J; bases not matched to a gene: 2. Data came from immunoSEQ multiplex PCR; TCRdb stores just in-frame clones and leaves some out. This table holds more than 150,000 clones, 85% to 95% found once. The chain recombines TRBV19 with TRBJ1-1; TRBD1 agrees at 8 bases. The receptor's source is an adult in good health. The sequencing used peripheral blood, collected on day 0 of AZD1222 vaccination. The CDR3 DNA sequence: TGTGCCAGTTTGACAGGGGCTGAAGCTTTCTTT. Protein product: CASLTGAEAFF.